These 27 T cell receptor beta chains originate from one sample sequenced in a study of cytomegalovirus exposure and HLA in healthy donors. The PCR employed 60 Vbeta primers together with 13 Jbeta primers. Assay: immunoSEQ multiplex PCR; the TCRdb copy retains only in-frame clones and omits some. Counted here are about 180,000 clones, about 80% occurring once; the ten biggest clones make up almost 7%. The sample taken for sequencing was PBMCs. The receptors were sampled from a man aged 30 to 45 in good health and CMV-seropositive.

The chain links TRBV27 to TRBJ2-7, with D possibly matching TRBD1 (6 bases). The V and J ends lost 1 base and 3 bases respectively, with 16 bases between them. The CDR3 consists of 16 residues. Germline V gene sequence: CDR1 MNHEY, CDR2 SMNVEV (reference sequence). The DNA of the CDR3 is TGTGCCAGCAGTTTATACTCAGGGGCCTCCTACTACGAGCAGTACTTC. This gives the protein CASSLYSGASYYEQYF.

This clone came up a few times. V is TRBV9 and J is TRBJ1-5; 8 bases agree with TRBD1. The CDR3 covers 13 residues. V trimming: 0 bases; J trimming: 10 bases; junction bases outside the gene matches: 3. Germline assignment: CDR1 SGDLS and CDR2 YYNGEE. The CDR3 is CASSVAGQGPQHF. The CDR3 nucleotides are TGTGCCAGCAGCGTAGCCGGACAGGGTCCCCAGCATTTT.

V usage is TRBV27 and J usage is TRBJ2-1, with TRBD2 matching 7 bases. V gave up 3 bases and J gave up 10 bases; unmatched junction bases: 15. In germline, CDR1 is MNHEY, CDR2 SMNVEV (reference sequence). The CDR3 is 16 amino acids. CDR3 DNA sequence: TGTGCCAGCAGTTTTATGGGGGGGAGTCTCTACGACGAGCAGTTCTTC. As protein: CASSFMGGSLYDEQFF.

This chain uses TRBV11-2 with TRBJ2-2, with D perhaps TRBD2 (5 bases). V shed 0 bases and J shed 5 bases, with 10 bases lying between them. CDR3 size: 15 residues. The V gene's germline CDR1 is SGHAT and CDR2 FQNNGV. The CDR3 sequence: CASSLDGGFTGELFF. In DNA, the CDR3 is TGTGCCAGCAGCTTAGATGGAGGTTTTACCGGGGAGCTGTTTTTT. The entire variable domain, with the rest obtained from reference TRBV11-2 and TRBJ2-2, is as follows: EAGVAQSPRYKIIEKRQSVAFWCNPISGHATLYWYQQILGQGPKLLIQFQNNGVVDDSQLPKDRFSAERLKGVDSTLKIQPAKLEDSAVYLCASSLDGGFTGELFFGEGSRLTVL.

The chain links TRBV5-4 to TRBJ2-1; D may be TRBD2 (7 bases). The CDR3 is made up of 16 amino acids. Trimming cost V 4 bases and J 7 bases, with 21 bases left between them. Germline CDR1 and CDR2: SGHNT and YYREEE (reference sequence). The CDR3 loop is CASSLGRGGLRNEQFF. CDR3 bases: TGTGCCAGCAGCCTGGGAAGGGGGGGGCTGAGGAATGAGCAGTTCTTC.

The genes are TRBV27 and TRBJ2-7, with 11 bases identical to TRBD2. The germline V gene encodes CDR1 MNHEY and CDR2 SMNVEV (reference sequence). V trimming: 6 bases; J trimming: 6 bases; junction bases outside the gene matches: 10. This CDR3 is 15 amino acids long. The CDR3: CASRESGLAGCEQYF. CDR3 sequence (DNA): TGTGCCAGCAGGGAATCCGGACTAGCGGGTTGCGAGCAGTACTTC.

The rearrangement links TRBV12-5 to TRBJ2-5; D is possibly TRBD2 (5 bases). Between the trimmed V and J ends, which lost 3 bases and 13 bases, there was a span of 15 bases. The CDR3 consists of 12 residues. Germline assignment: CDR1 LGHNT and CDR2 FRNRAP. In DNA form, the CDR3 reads TGTGCTAGTGGTTTCACTAAGAGGGAGTTGTACTTC. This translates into CASGFTKRELYF.

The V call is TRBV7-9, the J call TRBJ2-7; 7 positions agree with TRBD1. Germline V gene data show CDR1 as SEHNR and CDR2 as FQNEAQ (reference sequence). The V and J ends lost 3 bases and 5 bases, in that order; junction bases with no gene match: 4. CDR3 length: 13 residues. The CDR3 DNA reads TGTGCCAGCAGCTTGGGACAGTACAACGAGCAGTACTTC. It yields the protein CASSLGQYNEQYF.

The CDR3 protein is CASSGGTGDQPQHF. The CDR3 DNA follows: TGTGCCAGCAGCGGAGGGACAGGGGATCAGCCCCAGCATTTT. J is TRBJ1-5 and V is TRBV11-2, with 10 bases identical to TRBD1. This CDR3 has 14 amino acids. J was trimmed by 5 bases and V by 5 bases; bases with no gene match: 3. The V gene's germline CDR1 is SGHAT and CDR2 FQNNGV. Based on the CDR3 plus reference TRBV11-2 and TRBJ1-5, the full variable domain is EAGVAQSPRYKIIEKRQSVAFWCNPISGHATLYWYQQILGQGPKLLIQFQNNGVVDDSQLPKDRFSAERLKGVDSTLKIQPAKLEDSAVYLCASSGGTGDQPQHFGDGTRLSIL.

CDR3 bases: TGTGCCAGCAGGAAGACTAGCGGGGTTTACAATGAGCAGTTCTTC. Amino acids: CASRKTSGVYNEQFF. The chain couples TRBV6-5 to TRBJ2-1; TRBD2 matches at 11 bases. The CDR3 has 15 amino acids. With 6 bases clipped from V and 4 bases from J, the junction kept 5 bases outside the gene matches. Germline CDR1 and CDR2: MNHEY and SVGAGI.

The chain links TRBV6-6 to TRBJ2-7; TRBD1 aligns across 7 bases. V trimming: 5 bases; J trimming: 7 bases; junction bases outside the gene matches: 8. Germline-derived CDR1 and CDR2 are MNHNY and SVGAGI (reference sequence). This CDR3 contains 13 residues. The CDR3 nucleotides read TGTGCCAGCAGTCCTGGGACAGCAAGAGAGCAGTACTTC. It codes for CASSPGTAREQYF.

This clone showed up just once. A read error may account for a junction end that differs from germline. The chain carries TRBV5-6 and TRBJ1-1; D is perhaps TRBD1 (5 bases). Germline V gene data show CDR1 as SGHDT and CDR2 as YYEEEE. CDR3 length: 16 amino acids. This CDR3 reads CASSLEPSGVGTEALF. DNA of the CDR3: TGTGCCAGCAGCTTGGAACCATCGGGGGTCGGCACTGAAGCTCTCTTT.

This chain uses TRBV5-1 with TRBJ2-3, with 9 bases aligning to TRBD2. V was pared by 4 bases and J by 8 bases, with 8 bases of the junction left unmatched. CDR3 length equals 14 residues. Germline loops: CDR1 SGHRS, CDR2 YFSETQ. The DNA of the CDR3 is TGCGCCAGCAGCACAGCGGGGGGCCGTAGTACGCAGTATTTT. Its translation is CASSTAGGRSTQYF.

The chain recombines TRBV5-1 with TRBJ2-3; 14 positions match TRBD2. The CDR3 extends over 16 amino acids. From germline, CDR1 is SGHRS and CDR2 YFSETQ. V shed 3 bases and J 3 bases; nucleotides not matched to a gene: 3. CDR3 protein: CASSWTSGGRTDTQYF. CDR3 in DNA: TGCGCCAGCAGCTGGACTAGCGGGGGGCGAACAGATACGCAGTATTTT.

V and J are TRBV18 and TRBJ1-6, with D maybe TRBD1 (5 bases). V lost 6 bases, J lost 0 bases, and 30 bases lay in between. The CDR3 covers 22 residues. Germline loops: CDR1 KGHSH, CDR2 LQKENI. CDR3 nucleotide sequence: TGTGCCAGCTCTCGTGGCCCGGGACTCAGCGGAATTCCGAGCTCCTATAATTCACCCCTCCACTTT. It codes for CASSRGPGLSGIPSSYNSPLHF.

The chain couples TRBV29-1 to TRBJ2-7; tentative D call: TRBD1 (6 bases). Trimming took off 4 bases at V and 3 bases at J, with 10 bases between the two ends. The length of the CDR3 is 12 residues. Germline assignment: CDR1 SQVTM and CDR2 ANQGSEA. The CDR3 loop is CSVVSGVYEQYF. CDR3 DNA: TGCAGCGTTGTATCAGGGGTCTACGAGCAGTACTTC.

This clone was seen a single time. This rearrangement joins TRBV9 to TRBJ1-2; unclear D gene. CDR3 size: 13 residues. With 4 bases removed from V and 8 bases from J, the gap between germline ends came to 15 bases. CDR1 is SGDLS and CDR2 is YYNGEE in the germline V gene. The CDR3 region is CASSPPGERGYTF. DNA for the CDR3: TGTGCCAGCAGCCCCCCCGGGGAACGGGGCTACACCTTC.

Here the CDR3 reads CASSLDRNTDTQYF. As DNA, the CDR3 is TGTGCCAGTAGTTTGGACAGGAACACAGATACGCAGTATTTT. The genes are TRBV19 and TRBJ2-3; 7 bases match TRBD1. V was clipped by 5 bases and J by 2 bases; unmatched bases: 4. From germline, CDR1 is LNHDA and CDR2 SQIVND (reference sequence). The CDR3 is 14 residues long.

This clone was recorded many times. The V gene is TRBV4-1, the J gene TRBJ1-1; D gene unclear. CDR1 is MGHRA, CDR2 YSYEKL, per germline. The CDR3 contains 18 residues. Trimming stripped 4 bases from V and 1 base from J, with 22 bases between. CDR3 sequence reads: CASSRYEKGVAGNTEAFF. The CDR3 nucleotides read TGCGCCAGCAGCCGATATGAAAAGGGAGTAGCTGGGAACACTGAAGCTTTCTTT.

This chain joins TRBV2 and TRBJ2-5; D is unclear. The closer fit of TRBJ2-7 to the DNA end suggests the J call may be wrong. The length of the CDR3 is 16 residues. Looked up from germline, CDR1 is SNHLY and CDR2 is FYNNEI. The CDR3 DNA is TGTGCCAGCAGTGGCTCGAGGCCAGAGAGCTCCTACGAGCAGTACTTC. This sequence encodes CASSGSRPESSYEQYF.

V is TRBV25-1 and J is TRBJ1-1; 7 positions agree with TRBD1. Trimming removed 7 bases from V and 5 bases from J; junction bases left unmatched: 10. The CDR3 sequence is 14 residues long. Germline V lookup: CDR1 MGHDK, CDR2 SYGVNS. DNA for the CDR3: TGTGCCAGCACTTCGACAGGGAGCATGACTGAAGCTTTCTTT. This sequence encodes CASTSTGSMTEAFF.

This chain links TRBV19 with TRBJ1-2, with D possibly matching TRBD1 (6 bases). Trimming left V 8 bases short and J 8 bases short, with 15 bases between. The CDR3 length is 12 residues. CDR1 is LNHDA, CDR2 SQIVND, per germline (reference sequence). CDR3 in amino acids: CASENRVGGYTF. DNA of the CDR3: TGTGCCAGTGAGAACAGGGTCGGAGGCTACACCTTC.

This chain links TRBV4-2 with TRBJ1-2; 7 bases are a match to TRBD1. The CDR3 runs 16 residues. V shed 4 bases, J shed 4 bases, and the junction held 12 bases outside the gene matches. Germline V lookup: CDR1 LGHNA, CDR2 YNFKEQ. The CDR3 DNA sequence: TGTGCCAGCAGCCCCCAGACAGGGCCCCTAGGCTATGGCTACACCTTC. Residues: CASSPQTGPLGYGYTF.

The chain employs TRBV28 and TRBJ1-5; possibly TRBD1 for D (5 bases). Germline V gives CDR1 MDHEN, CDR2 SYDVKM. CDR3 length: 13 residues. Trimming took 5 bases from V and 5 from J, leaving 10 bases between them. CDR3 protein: CASSLDRDQPQHF. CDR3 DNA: TGTGCCAGCAGTCTCGACAGAGATCAGCCCCAGCATTTT.

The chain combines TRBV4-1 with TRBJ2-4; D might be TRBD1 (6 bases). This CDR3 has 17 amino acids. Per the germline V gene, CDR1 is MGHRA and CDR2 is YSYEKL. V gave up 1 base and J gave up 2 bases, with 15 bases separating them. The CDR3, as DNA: TGCGCCAGCAGCCAAGGACAGGCTCGGTCGACCAAAAACATTCAGTACTTC. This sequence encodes CASSQGQARSTKNIQYF.

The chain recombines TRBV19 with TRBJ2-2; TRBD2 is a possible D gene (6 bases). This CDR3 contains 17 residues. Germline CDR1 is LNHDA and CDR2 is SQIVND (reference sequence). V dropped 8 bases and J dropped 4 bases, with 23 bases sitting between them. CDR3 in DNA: TGTGCCAGTGCCGATAGTACCGCTAGCGACTCCACCGGGGAGCTGTTTTTT. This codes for CASADSTASDSTGELFF.

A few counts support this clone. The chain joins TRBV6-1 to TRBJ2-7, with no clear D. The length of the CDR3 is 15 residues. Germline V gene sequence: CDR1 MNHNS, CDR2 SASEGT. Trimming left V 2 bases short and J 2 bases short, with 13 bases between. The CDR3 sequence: CASSELSPRPYEQYF. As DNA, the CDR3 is TGTGCCAGCAGTGAACTGAGCCCGAGGCCCTACGAGCAGTACTTC.